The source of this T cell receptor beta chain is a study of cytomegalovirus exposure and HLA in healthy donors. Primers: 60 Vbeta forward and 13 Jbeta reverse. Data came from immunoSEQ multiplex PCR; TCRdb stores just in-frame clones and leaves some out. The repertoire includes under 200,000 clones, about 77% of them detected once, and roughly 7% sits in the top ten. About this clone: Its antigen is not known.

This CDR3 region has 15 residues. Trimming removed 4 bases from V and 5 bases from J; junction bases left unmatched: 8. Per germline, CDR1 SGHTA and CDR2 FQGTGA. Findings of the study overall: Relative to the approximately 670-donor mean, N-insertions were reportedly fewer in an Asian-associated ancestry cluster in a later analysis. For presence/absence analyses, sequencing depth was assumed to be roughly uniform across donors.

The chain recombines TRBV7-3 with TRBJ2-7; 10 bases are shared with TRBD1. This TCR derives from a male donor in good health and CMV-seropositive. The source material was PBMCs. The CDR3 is CASSSPGTGVHEQYF. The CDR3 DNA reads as TGTGCCAGCAGCTCCCCCGGGACAGGGGTCCACGAGCAGTACTTC.